Following are 25 T cell receptor beta chains from one sample sequenced in a study of cytomegalovirus exposure and HLA in healthy donors. Vbeta (60) and Jbeta (13) primers were used in the PCR. Using immunoSEQ multiplex PCR, the repertoire was profiled, and TCRdb retains in-frame clones only, with some absent. The sample includes some 65,000 clones, 60% to 80% of them seen just once. Sequenced: PBMCs. The receptors here all came from a man younger than 45 in good health and CMV-seronegative.

The chain recombines TRBV7-3 with TRBJ1-2; D gene unclear. Germline CDR1 and CDR2: SGHTA and FQGTGA. CDR3 length equals 13 residues. V lost 2 bases, J lost 2 bases, and 6 bases lay in between. CDR3 region: CASSLGRNYGYTF. The CDR3 DNA follows: TGTGCCAGCAGCTTAGGCAGAAACTATGGCTACACCTTC. Complete variable domain (other parts from reference TRBV7-3 and TRBJ1-2): GAGVSQTPSNKVTEKGKYVELRCDPISGHTALYWYRQSLGQGPEFLIYFQGTGAADDSGLPNDRFFAVRPEGSVSTLKIQRTERGDSAVYLCASSLGRNYGYTFGSGTRLTVV.

V gene TRBV7-9 combines with J gene TRBJ2-7, with 9 bases lining up with TRBD1. The CDR3 has 13 residues. Per the germline V gene, CDR1 is SEHNR and CDR2 is FQNEAQ (reference sequence). Germline trimming cut 7 bases from V and 7 bases from J; bases unmatched to any gene: 8. The CDR3 protein is CASTWGQGREQYF. The CDR3 coding sequence is TGTGCCAGCACCTGGGGACAGGGCCGGGAGCAGTACTTC.

The gene calls are TRBV4-1 and TRBJ1-5; D is possibly TRBD1 (5 bases). The CDR3 extends over 14 amino acids. Germline CDR1 and CDR2: MGHRA and YSYEKL. Trimming took 0 bases from V and 7 from J, leaving 10 bases between them. CDR3 residues: CASSQDRVGQPQHF. The DNA of the CDR3 is TGCGCCAGCAGCCAAGACAGGGTGGGGCAGCCCCAGCATTTT.

The V gene is TRBV7-9, the J gene TRBJ1-1, with no clear D. Germline V gives CDR1 SEHNR, CDR2 FQNEAQ (reference sequence). V dropped 2 bases and J dropped 5 bases, with 9 bases sitting between them. This CDR3 has 13 amino acids. The CDR3 nucleotides are TGTGCCAGCAGCTTATCGGGGAGTACTGAAGCTTTCTTT. It translates to CASSLSGSTEAFF. The full variable domain, its missing parts supplied by reference TRBV7-9 and TRBJ1-1, is DTGVSQNPRHKITKRGQNVTFRCDPISEHNRLYWYRQTLGQGPEFLTYFQNEAQLEKSRLLSDRFSAERPKGSFSTLEIQRTEQGDSAMYLCASSLSGSTEAFFGQGTRLTVV.

The gene calls are TRBV27 and TRBJ1-2, with 7 bases aligning to TRBD1. Trimming at V came to 7 bases and at J to 4 bases, leaving 6 bases not matched to a gene. This CDR3 has 13 amino acids. Germline CDR1 reads MNHEY; CDR2 reads SMNVEV (reference sequence). CDR3 nucleotide sequence: TGTGCCAGCAAGGGGGCAGGAACCTATGGCTACACCTTC. Amino acids: CASKGAGTYGYTF.

The V call is TRBV6-1, the J call TRBJ2-2; 9 nucleotides align to TRBD1. This CDR3 contains 15 residues. The germline V gene has CDR1 MNHNS and CDR2 SASEGT. V shed 4 bases, J shed 5 bases, and the junction held 5 bases outside the gene matches. The CDR3 reads CASSVRQGGTGELFF. CDR3 bases: TGTGCCAGCAGTGTCAGACAGGGGGGGACCGGGGAGCTGTTTTTT.

This chain uses TRBV6-5 with TRBJ2-5; D is ambiguous. The CDR3 contains 13 residues. CDR1 is MNHEY, CDR2 SVGAGI, per germline. V was pared by 2 bases and J by 5 bases, with 9 bases between. The CDR3 loop reads CASSYKPVETQYF. The CDR3 DNA reads TGTGCCAGCAGTTACAAACCGGTGGAGACCCAGTACTTC.

This sequence joins TRBV5-1 and TRBJ2-5, with D perhaps matching TRBD1 (6 bases). Germline loops: CDR1 SGHRS, CDR2 YFSETQ. Trimming took 0 bases from V and 5 from J, leaving 14 bases between them. This CDR3 spans 15 amino acids. The CDR3 sequence is CASSLAGVEWETQYF. In DNA, the CDR3 is TGCGCCAGCAGCTTGGCAGGGGTCGAGTGGGAGACCCAGTACTTC.

The gene calls are TRBV14 and TRBJ1-1; D is possibly TRBD1 (6 bases). CDR1 and CDR2 from the germline V gene are SGHDN and FVKESK. Trimming cost V 4 bases and J 6 bases, with 15 bases left between them. The CDR3 runs 14 residues. In DNA, the CDR3 is TGTGCCAGCAGCCCTTACGGGCCAGGGGCTGAAGCTTTCTTT. Amino acid sequence: CASSPYGPGAEAFF.

This clone was found once. The V and J genes are TRBV9 and TRBJ2-3; no clear D gene. Germline V gives CDR1 SGDLS, CDR2 YYNGEE. The CDR3 has 13 amino acids. Trimming took off 4 bases at V and 8 bases at J, with 14 bases between the two ends. CDR3 residues: CASSPNNAGTQYF. CDR3 in DNA: TGTGCCAGCAGCCCCAACAATGCTGGTACGCAGTATTTT.

The chain recombines TRBV29-1 with TRBJ2-7; D may be TRBD2 (5 bases). The V gene lost 4 bases and the J gene lost 7 bases, with 11 bases spanning the gap. Germline V gives CDR1 SQVTM, CDR2 ANQGSEA. The CDR3 is made up of 11 amino acids. CDR3 DNA: TGCAGCGTTGTCGGGGTGTCGGAGCAGTACTTC. The encoded protein is CSVVGVSEQYF.

There are a few counts of this clone. This sequence joins TRBV6-1 and TRBJ2-1, with a weak D call TRBD2 (6 bases). CDR1 MNHNS and CDR2 SASEGT come from the germline V gene. The V gene lost 3 bases and the J gene lost 6 bases, with 12 bases spanning the gap. The CDR3 length is 14 residues. The CDR3 is CASSDSIGGNEQFF. CDR3 coding DNA: TGTGCCAGCAGTGATTCGATCGGGGGCAATGAGCAGTTCTTC.

The chain is built from TRBV19 and TRBJ2-1; no reliable D call. Germline V gene lookup returns CDR1 LNHDA and CDR2 SQIVND (reference sequence). Trimming removed 5 bases from V and 8 bases from J, with 10 bases in between. CDR3 length: 12 residues. The CDR3 bases are TGTGCCAGTAGTGAAGAGTACGATGAGCAGTTCTTC. Protein sequence: CASSEEYDEQFF.

Only a few counts were recorded for this clone. The chain has TRBV30 and TRBJ1-5, with D possibly TRBD1 on 6 matching bases. Germline V CDR1 and CDR2: GTSNPN, SVGIG (reference sequence). The CDR3 has 20 residues. V shed 4 bases and J shed 0 bases, with 28 bases lying between them. In nucleotides, the CDR3 is TGTGCCTGGACCTCCCCCATAACAGGGCGCCCTTTTTATAGCAATCAGCCCCAGCATTTT. Translation gives CAWTSPITGRPFYSNQPQHF.

The chain combines TRBV9 with TRBJ2-5; 10 bases are a match to TRBD1. CDR3 length: 15 residues. V lost 4 bases and J lost 3; bases outside the gene matches: 6. Germline CDR1 and CDR2: SGDLS and YYNGEE. The CDR3 loop reads CASSQGQGSKETQYF. The CDR3 coding sequence is TGTGCCAGCAGCCAGGGACAGGGGTCAAAAGAGACCCAGTACTTC.

The rearrangement links TRBV2 to TRBJ1-1; TRBD1 aligns across 7 bases. The CDR3 totals 14 residues. Germline CDR1 and CDR2: SNHLY and FYNNEI. The V segment lost 7 bases and the J segment 1 base; nucleotides outside the gene matches: 6. CDR3 amino acids: CASTKGQTNTEAFF. The CDR3 region has the DNA TGTGCCAGCACTAAGGGACAGACGAACACTGAAGCTTTCTTT. Combining the CDR3 with reference TRBV2 and TRBJ1-1 gives the whole variable domain EPEVTQTPSHQVTQMGQEVILRCVPISNHLYFYWYRQILGQKVEFLVSFYNNEISEKSEIFDDQFSVERPDGSNFTLKIRSTKLEDSAMYFCASTKGQTNTEAFFGQGTRLTVV.

Here the CDR3 DNA reads TGTGCCAGCACCCGGGACAGGGAGAGGAAAGGCTACACCTTC. It yields the protein CASTRDRERKGYTF. This chain joins TRBV14 and TRBJ1-2; 9 positions agree with TRBD1. V shed 7 bases, J shed 8 bases, and the junction held 11 bases outside the gene matches. Germline CDR1 and CDR2: SGHDN and FVKESK. The CDR3 runs 14 residues. Full variable domain (remainder filled in from reference TRBV14 and TRBJ1-2): EAGVTQFPSHSVIEKGQTVTLRCDPISGHDNLYWYRRVMGKEIKFLLHFVKESKQDESGMPNNRFLAERTGGTYSTLKVQPAELEDSGVYFCASTRDRERKGYTFGSGTRLTVV.

This clone was observed a few times. The chain uses TRBV10-3 and TRBJ2-3; no definite D call. The V gene lost 0 bases and the J gene lost 0 bases, with 10 bases spanning the gap. This CDR3 comprises 16 residues. Germline V CDR1 and CDR2: ENHRY, SYGVKD. This chain's CDR3 is CAISESGSFSTDTQYF. CDR3 nucleotides: TGTGCCATCAGTGAGTCGGGCAGCTTTAGCACAGATACGCAGTATTTT.

As to this clone: Its ends do not fully match the called genes, so a read error is possible. The genes are TRBV9 and TRBJ1-4; D not certain. Germline V CDR1 and CDR2: SGDLS, YYNGEE. CDR3 size: 15 residues. The CDR3 here is CTSSVAAGPNEKLFF. The CDR3 coding sequence is TGTACCAGCAGCGTAGCCGCAGGCCCTAATGAAAAACTGTTTTTT.

V and J are TRBV6-5 and TRBJ1-2; TRBD1 aligns across 8 bases. The CDR3 is 13 amino acids. J gave up 5 bases and V 6 bases, and 5 bases lay outside the gene matches. Germline CDR1 and CDR2: MNHEY and SVGAGI. The CDR3 DNA sequence: TGTGCCAGCAGCAGACAGGGGAATTATGGCTACACCTTC. It translates to CASSRQGNYGYTF.

This chain joins TRBV5-4 and TRBJ1-5; no definite D call. This CDR3 region has 16 residues. Trimming took 4 bases from V and 2 from J, leaving 16 bases between them. The germline V gene has CDR1 SGHNT and CDR2 YYREEE (reference sequence). As DNA, the CDR3 is TGTGCCAGCAGCGTCCAAACTCCCGGGGGCAATCAGCCCCAGCATTTT. It specifies CASSVQTPGGNQPQHF.

V gene TRBV4-1 combines with J gene TRBJ2-7; possible D gene TRBD1, 5 bases. V was shortened by 0 bases and J by 5 bases, with 14 bases between the two germline ends. This CDR3 has 15 amino acids. Germline lookup yields CDR1 MGHRA and CDR2 YSYEKL. The DNA of the CDR3 is TGCGCCAGCAGCCAAGAGGGCCGCAGGGTCGACGAGCAGTACTTC. Its protein product is CASSQEGRRVDEQYF.

The J gene is TRBJ1-6, the V gene TRBV11-2; tentatively, D is TRBD1 (5 bases). Deletions cut 5 bases from V and 1 base from J, with 12 bases between. The CDR3 has 16 amino acids. Germline V gene sequence: CDR1 SGHAT, CDR2 FQNNGV. In DNA, the CDR3 is TGTGCCAGCAGCGCCGACGGGGGGTCCTATAATTCACCCCTCCACTTT. It is translated as CASSADGGSYNSPLHF.

The chain recombines TRBV4-1 with TRBJ2-3, with TRBD2 matching 10 bases. The ends lost 2 bases at V and 4 bases at J; junction bases unmatched: 9. The CDR3 runs to 17 residues. Germline loops: CDR1 MGHRA, CDR2 YSYEKL. The CDR3 DNA reads as TGCGCCAGCAGCCAACAAGCGGGGGGGTTCAACGCAGATACGCAGTATTTT. Translated: CASSQQAGGFNADTQYF.

The gene calls are TRBV29-1 and TRBJ2-3; the D gene is possibly TRBD1 (8 bases). The germline CDR1 and CDR2 sequences are SQVTM and ANQGSEA. The CDR3 has 13 residues. V lost 5 bases, J lost 4 bases, and 13 bases lay in between. Written as DNA, the CDR3 is TGCAGCGTTAACAGGGGGGGCGCAGATACGCAGTATTTT. It translates to CSVNRGGADTQYF.